This T cell receptor beta chain comes out of a study of blood T cell repertoires in COVID-19. This CDR3 has 14 residues. Trimming shortened V by 3 bases and J by 4 bases, and 13 bases separated the two germline ends. Germline V gives CDR1 SGHRS, CDR2 YFSETQ. Assay used: immunoSEQ multiplex PCR; TCRdb lists only in-frame clones, some missing. The profile covers over 250,000 clones, with 90% appearing a single time and 0.95% to 1.2% taken by the ten largest. The specimen sequenced was PBMCs or T cells enriched from blood (not recorded which). This sequence joins TRBV5-1 and TRBJ2-5; perhaps TRBD2 as D (6 bases). The receptor comes from a woman aged 30 to 39 who had recovered from COVID-19. CDR3: CASSSLGGIETQYF. The CDR3 DNA reads TGCGCCAGCAGCTCCCTCGGAGGGATAGAGACCCAGTACTTC.